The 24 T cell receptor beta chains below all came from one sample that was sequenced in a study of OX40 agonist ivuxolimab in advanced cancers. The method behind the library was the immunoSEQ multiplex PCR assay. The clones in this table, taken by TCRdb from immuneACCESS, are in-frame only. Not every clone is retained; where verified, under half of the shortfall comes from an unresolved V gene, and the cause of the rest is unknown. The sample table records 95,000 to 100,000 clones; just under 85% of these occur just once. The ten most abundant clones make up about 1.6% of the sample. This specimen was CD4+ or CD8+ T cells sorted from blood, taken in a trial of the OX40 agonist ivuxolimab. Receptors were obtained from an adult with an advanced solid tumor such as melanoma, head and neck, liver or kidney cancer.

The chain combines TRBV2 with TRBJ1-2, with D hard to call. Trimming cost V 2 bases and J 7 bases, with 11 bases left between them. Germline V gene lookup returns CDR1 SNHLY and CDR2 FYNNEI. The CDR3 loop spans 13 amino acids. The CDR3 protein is CASSELQIPGYTF. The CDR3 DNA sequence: TGTGCCAGCAGTGAACTTCAGATCCCTGGCTACACCTTC. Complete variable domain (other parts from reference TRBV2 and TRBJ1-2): EPEVTQTPSHQVTQMGQEVILRCVPISNHLYFYWYRQILGQKVEFLVSFYNNEISEKSEIFDDQFSVERPDGSNFTLKIRSTKLEDSAMYFCASSELQIPGYTFGSGTRLTVV.

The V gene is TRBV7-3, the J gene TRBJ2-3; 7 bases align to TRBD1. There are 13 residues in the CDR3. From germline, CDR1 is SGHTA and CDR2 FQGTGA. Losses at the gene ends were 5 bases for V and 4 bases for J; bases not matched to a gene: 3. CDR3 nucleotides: TGTGCCAGCAGCCGGGACAGATCAGATACGCAGTATTTT. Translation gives CASSRDRSDTQYF.

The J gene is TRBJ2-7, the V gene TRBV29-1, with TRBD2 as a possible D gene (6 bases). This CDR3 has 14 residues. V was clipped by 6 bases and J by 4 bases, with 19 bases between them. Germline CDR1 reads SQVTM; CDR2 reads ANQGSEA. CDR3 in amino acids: CSVGFGSGFYEQYF. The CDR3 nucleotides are TGCAGCGTCGGGTTCGGGAGTGGATTTTACGAGCAGTACTTC.

The CDR3: CASSLALMSGGLSSYNEQFF. As DNA, the CDR3 is TGTGCCAGCAGCTTAGCGTTAATGAGCGGGGGCCTTAGCTCCTACAATGAGCAGTTCTTC. The chain employs TRBV7-2 and TRBJ2-1; 8 bases are shared with TRBD2. Germline V gives CDR1 SGHTA, CDR2 FQGNSA. The CDR3 extends over 20 amino acids. V shed 0 bases, J shed 0 bases, and the junction held 13 bases outside the gene matches. Looking up the rest from reference TRBV7-2 and TRBJ2-1 gives the full variable domain: GAGVSQSPSNKVTEKGKDVELRCDPISGHTALYWYRQSLGQGLEFLIYFQGNSAPDKSGLPSDRFSAERTGGSVSTLTIQRTQQEDSAVYLCASSLALMSGGLSSYNEQFFGPGTRLTVL.

In nucleotides, the CDR3 is TGTGCCAGCTCACCAGGGCTAGCGGGAGGGGAAGATACGCAGTATTTT. Residues: CASSPGLAGGEDTQYF. This chain uses TRBV18 with TRBJ2-3, with 12 bases identical to TRBD2. In germline, CDR1 is KGHSH, CDR2 LQKENI. CDR3 size: 16 residues. Trimming took 2 bases from V and 5 from J; bases not matched to a gene: 5. The full variable domain, completed using reference TRBV18 and TRBJ2-3, is NAGVMQNPRHLVRRRGQEARLRCSPMKGHSHVYWYRQLPEEGLKFMVYLQKENIIDESGMPKERFSAEFPKEGPSILRIQQVVRGDSAAYFCASSPGLAGGEDTQYFGPGTRLTVL.

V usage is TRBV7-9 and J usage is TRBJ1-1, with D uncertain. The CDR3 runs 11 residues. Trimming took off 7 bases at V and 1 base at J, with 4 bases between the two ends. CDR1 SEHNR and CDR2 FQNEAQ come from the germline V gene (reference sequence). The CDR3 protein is CASMRNTEAFF. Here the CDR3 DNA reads TGTGCCAGCATGCGGAACACTGAAGCTTTCTTT. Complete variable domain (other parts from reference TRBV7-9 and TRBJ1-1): DTGVSQNPRHKITKRGQNVTFRCDPISEHNRLYWYRQTLGQGPEFLTYFQNEAQLEKSRLLSDRFSAERPKGSFSTLEIQRTEQGDSAMYLCASMRNTEAFFGQGTRLTVV.

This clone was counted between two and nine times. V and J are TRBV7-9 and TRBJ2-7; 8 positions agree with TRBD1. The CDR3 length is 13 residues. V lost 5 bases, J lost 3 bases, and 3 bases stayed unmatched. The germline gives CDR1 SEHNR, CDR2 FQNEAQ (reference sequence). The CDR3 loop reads CASSPQGGYEQYF. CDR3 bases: TGTGCCAGCAGCCCACAGGGGGGCTACGAGCAGTACTTC.

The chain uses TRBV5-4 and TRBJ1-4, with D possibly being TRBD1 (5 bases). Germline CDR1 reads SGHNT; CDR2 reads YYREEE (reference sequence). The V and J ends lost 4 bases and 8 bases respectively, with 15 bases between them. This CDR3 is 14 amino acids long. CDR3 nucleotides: TGTGCCAGCAGCATCGGGGCCAGTAGGGAAAAACTGTTTTTT. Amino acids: CASSIGASREKLFF.

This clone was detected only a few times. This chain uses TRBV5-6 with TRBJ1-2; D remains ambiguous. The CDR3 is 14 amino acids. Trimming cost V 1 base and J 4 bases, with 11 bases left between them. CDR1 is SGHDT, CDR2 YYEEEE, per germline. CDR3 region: CASSLIGGPYGYTF. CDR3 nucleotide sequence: TGTGCCAGCAGCTTGATAGGCGGTCCCTATGGCTACACCTTC.

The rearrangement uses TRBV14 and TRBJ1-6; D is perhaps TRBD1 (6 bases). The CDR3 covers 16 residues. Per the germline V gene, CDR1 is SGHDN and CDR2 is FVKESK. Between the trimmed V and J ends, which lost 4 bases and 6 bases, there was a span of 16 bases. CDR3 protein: CASSPRQVPFNSPLHF. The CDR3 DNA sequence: TGTGCCAGCAGCCCCCGACAGGTTCCTTTTAATTCACCCCTCCACTTT. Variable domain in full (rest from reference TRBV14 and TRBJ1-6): EAGVTQFPSHSVIEKGQTVTLRCDPISGHDNLYWYRRVMGKEIKFLLHFVKESKQDESGMPNNRFLAERTGGTYSTLKVQPAELEDSGVYFCASSPRQVPFNSPLHFGNGTRLTVT.

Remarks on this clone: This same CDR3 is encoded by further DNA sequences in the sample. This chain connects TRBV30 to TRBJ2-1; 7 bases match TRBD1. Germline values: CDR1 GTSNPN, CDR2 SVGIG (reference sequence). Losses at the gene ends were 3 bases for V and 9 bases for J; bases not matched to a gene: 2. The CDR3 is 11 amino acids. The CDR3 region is CAWSTGVEQFF. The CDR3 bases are TGTGCCTGGAGCACAGGGGTTGAGCAGTTCTTC.

DNA for the CDR3: TGTGCCAGTCGAGGACTAGCGGGAAGGAATGAGCAGTTCTTC. Its translation: CASRGLAGRNEQFF. This chain links TRBV27 with TRBJ2-1; 12 bases map to TRBD2. The CDR3 is made up of 14 amino acids. Germline CDR1 MNHEY, CDR2 SMNVEV (reference sequence). The V segment lost 9 bases and the J segment 7 bases; nucleotides outside the gene matches: 7.

This CDR3 reads CASSQTSLAGPGDEQFF. The CDR3 DNA follows: TGTGCCAGCAGCCAGACGTCACTAGCGGGGCCCGGGGATGAGCAGTTCTTC. This chain links TRBV4-2 with TRBJ2-1; 10 bases match TRBD2. CDR1 is LGHNA and CDR2 is YNFKEQ in the germline V gene. The CDR3 loop spans 17 amino acids. The junction had 13 bases not matched to a gene; V was cut back by 3 bases and J by 8 bases.

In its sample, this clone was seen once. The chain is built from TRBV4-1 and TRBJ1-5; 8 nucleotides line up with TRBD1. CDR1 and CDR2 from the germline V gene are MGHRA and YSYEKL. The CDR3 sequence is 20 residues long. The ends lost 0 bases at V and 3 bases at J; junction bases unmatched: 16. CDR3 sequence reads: CASSQEIKGQDLNDNQPQHF. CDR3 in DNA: TGCGCCAGCAGCCAAGAAATAAAGGGACAGGACCTTAATGACAATCAGCCCCAGCATTTT.

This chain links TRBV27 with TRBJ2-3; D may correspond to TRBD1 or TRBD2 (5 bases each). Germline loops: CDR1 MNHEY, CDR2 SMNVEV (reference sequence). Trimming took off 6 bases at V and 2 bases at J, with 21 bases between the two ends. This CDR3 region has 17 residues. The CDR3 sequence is CASSRPGTYLLTDTQYF. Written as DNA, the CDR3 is TGTGCCAGCAGCCGACCTGGGACCTACCTACTCACAGATACGCAGTATTTT.

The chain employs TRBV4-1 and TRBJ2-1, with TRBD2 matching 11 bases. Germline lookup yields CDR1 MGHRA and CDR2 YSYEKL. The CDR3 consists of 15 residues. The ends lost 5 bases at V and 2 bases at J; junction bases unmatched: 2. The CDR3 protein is CASSVSGGAYNEQFF. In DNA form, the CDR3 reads TGCGCCAGCAGCGTTAGCGGGGGGGCCTACAATGAGCAGTTCTTC.

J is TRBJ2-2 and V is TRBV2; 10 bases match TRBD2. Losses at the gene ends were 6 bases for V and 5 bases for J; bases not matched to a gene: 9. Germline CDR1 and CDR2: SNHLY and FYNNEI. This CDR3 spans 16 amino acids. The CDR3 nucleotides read TGTGCCAGCAGGAAAGGGAGCGGGAGGGTGACCGGGGAGCTGTTTTTT. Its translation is CASRKGSGRVTGELFF.

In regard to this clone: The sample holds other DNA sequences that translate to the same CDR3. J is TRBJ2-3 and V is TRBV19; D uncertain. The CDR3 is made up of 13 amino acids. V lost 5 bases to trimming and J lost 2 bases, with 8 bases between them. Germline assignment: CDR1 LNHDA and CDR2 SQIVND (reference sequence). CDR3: CASSLSYTDTQYF. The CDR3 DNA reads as TGTGCCAGTAGTCTTTCTTACACAGATACGCAGTATTTT.

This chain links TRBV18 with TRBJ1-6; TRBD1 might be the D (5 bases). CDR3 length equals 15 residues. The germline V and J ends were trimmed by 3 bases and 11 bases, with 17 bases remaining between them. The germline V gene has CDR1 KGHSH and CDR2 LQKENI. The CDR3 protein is CASSPLQDTAAPLHF. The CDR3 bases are TGTGCCAGCTCACCCCTTCAGGACACCGCGGCACCCCTCCACTTT.

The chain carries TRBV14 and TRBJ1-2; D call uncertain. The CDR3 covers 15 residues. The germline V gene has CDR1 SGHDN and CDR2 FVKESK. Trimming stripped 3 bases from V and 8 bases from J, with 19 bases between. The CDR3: CASSHPAGPFWGYTF. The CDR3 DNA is TGTGCCAGCAGCCATCCGGCCGGGCCCTTTTGGGGCTACACCTTC. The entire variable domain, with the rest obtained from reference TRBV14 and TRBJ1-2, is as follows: EAGVTQFPSHSVIEKGQTVTLRCDPISGHDNLYWYRRVMGKEIKFLLHFVKESKQDESGMPNNRFLAERTGGTYSTLKVQPAELEDSGVYFCASSHPAGPFWGYTFGSGTRLTVV.

CDR3 bases: TGTGCCAGCACCAAGGGCCAAGGGACGCAGTACTTC. Translated: CASTKGQGTQYF. The chain links TRBV28 to TRBJ2-7; either TRBD1 or TRBD2 may fit D (5 bases each). V gave up 7 bases and J gave up 9 bases, with 16 bases separating them. The CDR3 has 12 amino acids. The germline V gene encodes CDR1 MDHEN and CDR2 SYDVKM.

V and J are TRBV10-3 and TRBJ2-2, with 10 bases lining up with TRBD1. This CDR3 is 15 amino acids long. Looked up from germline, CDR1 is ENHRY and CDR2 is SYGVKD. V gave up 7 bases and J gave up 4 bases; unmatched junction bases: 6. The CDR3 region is CAIMLDRGLTGELFF. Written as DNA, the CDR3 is TGTGCCATCATGCTAGACAGGGGGCTCACCGGGGAGCTGTTTTTT.

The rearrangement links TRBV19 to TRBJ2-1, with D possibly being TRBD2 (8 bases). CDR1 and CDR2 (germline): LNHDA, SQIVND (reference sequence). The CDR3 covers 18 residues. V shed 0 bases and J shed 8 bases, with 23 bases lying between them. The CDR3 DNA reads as TGTGCCAGTAGTATAGATAGGGGGCTTAGCGGGATTACCTATGAGCAGTTCTTC. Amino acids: CASSIDRGLSGITYEQFF.

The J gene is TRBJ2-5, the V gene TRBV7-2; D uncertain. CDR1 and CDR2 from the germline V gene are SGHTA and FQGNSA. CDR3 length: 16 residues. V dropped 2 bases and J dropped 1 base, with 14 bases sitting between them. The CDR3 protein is CASSLSTSPGQETQYF. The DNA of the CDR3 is TGTGCCAGCAGCTTATCGACCTCGCCAGGCCAAGAGACCCAGTACTTC.